The clone carrying this T cell receptor (beta chain) has just a few counts. Measured with immunoSEQ multiplex PCR; TCRdb has only the in-frame clones, and not every one. Of over 75,000 clones in the sample, 75% to 85% were seen once. These data are taken from a study of blood T cell repertoires in COVID-19. Study at large: Researchers got acute and convalescent COVID-19 samples from the United States, Italy and Spain. T cells, B-cell-depleted T cells, or PBMCs supplied cDNA or gDNA.

The germline gives CDR1 MDHEN, CDR2 SYDVKM. The V gene lost 4 bases and the J gene lost 11 bases, with 6 bases spanning the gap. This CDR3 region has 10 residues. Sample: peripheral blood. The rearrangement uses TRBV28 and TRBJ1-5; D ambiguous. This TCR came from a woman in her forties or fifties with acute or convalescent COVID-19. DNA for the CDR3: TGTGCCAGCAGTTCCGGGGCCCAGCATTTT. Residues: CASSSGAQHF.